This T cell receptor (beta chain) was identified in a study of T cell changes during pregnancy in multiple sclerosis. The table came from immunoSEQ multiplex PCR; TCRdb's copy has only in-frame clones and leaves some out. The sample consists of about 48,000 clones, roughly 92% of them appearing once. This CDR3 is built from 14 residues. V was cut by 5 bases and J by 2 bases, with 11 bases left in between. Germline CDR1 and CDR2: MNHEY and SMNVEV (reference sequence). This sequence originates from a female donor in good health, enrolled as a control in a pregnancy study. Material: CD4+ T cells from peripheral blood mononuclear cells, obtained in the second trimester of pregnancy. The chain couples TRBV27 to TRBJ2-3, with D possibly matching TRBD1 (6 bases). The CDR3 DNA sequence: TGTGCCAGCAGTCTCTGGACAGTCACAGATACGCAGTATTTT. Translating gives CASSLWTVTDTQYF.